What follows describes a single T cell receptor beta chain. As yet, its antigen is unknown. This entry is derived from a study of cytomegalovirus exposure and HLA in healthy donors. The study, taken as a whole, reports: In an earlier analysis, about 87% or about 30%: the productive usage of most TCR beta V segments. As confirmed in vitro, a few CMV-associated chains were specific for CMV antigens. Most of the CMV-associated TCR beta chains (in a later analysis) appeared to be HLA-restricted. CMV serostatus was the sole immune exposure information available.

The CDR3 consists of 15 residues. V lost 2 bases to trimming and J lost 2 bases, with 10 bases between them. Germline CDR1 and CDR2: MDHEN and SYDVKM. Primers for the PCR totalled 60 Vbeta and 13 Jbeta. Assay: immunoSEQ multiplex PCR; the TCRdb copy retains only in-frame clones and omits some. The sample carries under 170,000 clones, 60% to 85% recorded once. The chain links TRBV28 to TRBJ2-1, with a weak D call TRBD1 (6 bases). The origin of this receptor is a man in his fifties or sixties in good health and CMV-seropositive. The sample comprised PBMCs. CDR3 amino acids: CASSLSQGPYNEQFF. CDR3 sequence (DNA): TGTGCCAGCAGTTTAAGCCAGGGGCCCTACAATGAGCAGTTCTTC. The whole variable domain, remainder taken from reference TRBV28 and TRBJ2-1, is DVKVTQSSRYLVKRTGEKVFLECVQDMDHENMFWYRQDPGLGLRLIYFSYDVKMKEKGDIPEGYSVSREKKERFSLILESASTNQTSMYLCASSLSQGPYNEQFFGPGTRLTVL.